The T cell receptor (beta chain) under discussion was sequenced for a study of metastatic and nonmetastatic thyroid tumors. Turning to the study itself: Malignant thyroid and benign thyroid patients provided blood and tumor or nodule tissue whose repertoires were compared. General study points: According to reports, the diversity of TCR beta was significantly higher in malignant thyroid tumors than in benign nodules, and this held in both blood and tumor samples.

Ahead of thyroid surgery, no patient had received treatment of any kind. Of note for this clone: The antigen is undetermined.

The authors' processing: Differences in CDR3 between clinicopathological groups were drawn on to build a classifier intended to discriminate distant-metastatic papillary thyroid cancer patients. TCRdb redid the clone calls on the PCR reads using MiXCR. TCRdb's processing, not the study's, gives the V and J calls here. The data hold about 14,000 clones, with about 33% observed a single time. V lost 0 bases to trimming and J lost 2 bases; unmatched junction nucleotides: 2. Germline-derived CDR1 and CDR2 are SGHRS and YFSETQ. The CDR3 is 15 residues long. The receptor's source is a female donor with papillary thyroid cancer or a benign thyroid nodule (not recorded which). Some clones in this sample may be carry-over from other donors' samples. The sequencing input was tumor tissue. The gene calls are TRBV5-1 and TRBJ2-5, with 9 nucleotides matching TRBD2. The CDR3, as DNA: TGCGCCAGCAGCTTGGGTCTAGCGGGACAAGAGACCCAGTACTTC. This encodes CASSLGLAGQETQYF.